The subject of this entry is one T cell receptor beta chain. Antigen specificity is unknown. The CDR3 consists of 15 residues. V was cut by 1 base and J by 2 bases, with 11 bases left in between. In germline, CDR1 is MGHDK, CDR2 SYGVNS. This sample stems from a study of graft-versus-host responses after intestinal transplantation. Study information: Anti-thymocyte globulin served as induction for all recipients, who then took tacrolimus and steroids for around 3 years.

TCRdb's copy holds only in-frame clones and misses some; the assay was immunoSEQ multiplex PCR. This sample has about 96,000 clones, with approximately 92% found just once. The clonotype was recovered from a human donor who received an intestinal transplant. The chain recombines TRBV25-1 with TRBJ1-2; D might be TRBD1 (5 bases). This specimen consisted of unstimulated CD4+ T cells sorted from spleen or lymph node cells, obtained before intestinal transplant. The CDR3 bases are TGTGCCAGCAGTGAATTGGGGACTCTGAACTATGGCTACACCTTC. Protein sequence: CASSELGTLNYGYTF.